This T cell receptor (beta chain) was recorded in a study of blood T cell repertoires in COVID-19. Per the original methods: Estimation of nucleated cell counts was performed using reference gene primer amplification. Profiling relied on immunoSEQ multiplex PCR, and the TCRdb table lists in-frame clones only, not all of them. That table gives V, J and clone size, and the DNA gave D and trimming. Of 150,000 or so clones in the sample, around 85% were seen once. At least ten counts were recorded for this clone. There are 15 residues in the CDR3. The germline V gene has CDR1 SGHNT and CDR2 YYREEE (reference sequence). Losses at the gene ends were 0 bases for V and 2 bases for J; bases not matched to a gene: 2.

This chain connects TRBV5-4 to TRBJ2-3, with 8 bases matching TRBD2. Sequencing used peripheral blood. This TCR was recovered from a human donor with acute or convalescent COVID-19. The donor label of this sample is uncertain. The DNA of the CDR3 is TGTGCCAGCAGCTTGGCGCGGGGGGTCACAGATACGCAGTATTTT. This codes for CASSLARGVTDTQYF.